This is a list of T cell receptor beta chains from one sample in a study of early T cells in non-severe SARS-CoV-2 infection. TCRdb re-called the 5' RACE reads through MiXCR, storing one row per CDR3 protein. The sample holds 74,000 or so distinct CDR3 sequences, 9.5% to 15% seen once. The sequencing sample was made of whole blood. The receptors originated from an adult who was a healthcare worker with PCR-confirmed SARS-CoV-2 infection or an uninfected control (not recorded which). Both conserved end residues are part of each CDR3. A D gene is named only where the DNA matches it firmly. Clone size is given for some rows only: seen once, a few or many times, or a class if the clone is expanded.

j_gene | d_gene | v_gene | abundance | CDR3nt | CDR3aa
TRBJ1-6 | NA | TRBV28 | NA | TGTGCCAGCAGAGCCTGGGTATCGACATATAATTCACCCCTCCACTTT | CASRAWVSTYNSPLHF
TRBJ2-2 | NA | TRBV20-1 | many | TGCAGTGCTAGTCCGCAGGGGAAAATTAGTGACACCGGGGAGCTGTTTTTT | CSASPQGKISDTGELFF
TRBJ2-7 | NA | TRBV11-2 | NA | TGTGCCAGCAGTTCCATCGACCCCTACGAGCAGTACTTC | CASSSIDPYEQYF
TRBJ2-7 | NA | TRBV29-1 | NA | TGCAGCGTCCAAGGACAGTCCTACGAGCAGTACTTC | CSVQGQSYEQYF
TRBJ1-2 | NA | TRBV12-3/TRBV12-4 | many | TGTGCCAGCAGTCCACGCCAGGGCTATGGCTACACCTTC | CASSPRQGYGYTF
TRBJ2-5 | NA | TRBV6-2/TRBV6-3 | NA | TGTGCCAGCAATAAAAGGGCAGACCAAGAGACCCAGTACTTC | CASNKRADQETQYF
TRBJ1-5 | NA | TRBV6-5 | NA | TGTGCCAGCAGATCCATAACAGGTCATCAGCCCCAGCATTTT | CASRSITGHQPQHF
TRBJ1-2 | NA | TRBV5-8 | few | TGTGCCAGCAGCTTAAAAGGGAGGCGGGCCTATGGCTACACCTTC | CASSLKGRRAYGYTF
TRBJ1-3 | NA | TRBV6-5 | few | TGTGCCAGCAGCACCCTCAACCCTCCAAACACCATATATTTT | CASSTLNPPNTIYF
TRBJ1-1 | NA | TRBV12-3/TRBV12-4 | NA | TGTGCCAGCAGTTTTCACATGAACACTGAAGCTTTCTTT | CASSFHMNTEAFF
TRBJ1-3 | TRBD1 | TRBV19 | once | TGTGCCAGTCGCCCACAGGGGCAGCGAGCGGACTCTGGAAACACCATATATTTT | CASRPQGQRADSGNTIYF
TRBJ2-4 | TRBD2 | TRBV15 | few | TGTGCCACCAGCACGAAGACTAGCGGGAGTATTGGTATTCAGTACTTC | CATSTKTSGSIGIQYF
TRBJ2-3 | TRBD1 | TRBV20-1 | NA | TGCAGTGCTAGAGACCCAGGGACAGGGAGGGCCACAGATACGCAGTATTTT | CSARDPGTGRATDTQYF
TRBJ1-2 | NA | TRBV20-1 | NA | TGCAGTGCTAGAGATCAGCAAAACGTGGGACCCACCTTC | CSARDQQNVGPTF
TRBJ2-5 | TRBD2 | TRBV29-1 | few | TGCAGCGTTGAGGCCAGCGGGAGGCTCGAGACCCAGTACTTC | CSVEASGRLETQYF
TRBJ2-3 | NA | TRBV27 | many | TGTGCCAGCAGTTTAAGAGCCGGCACAGATACGCAGTATTTT | CASSLRAGTDTQYF
TRBJ2-3 | NA | TRBV20-1 | NA | TGCAGTGCTAGAGATCCACTCGGAAGCACAGATACGCAGTATTTT | CSARDPLGSTDTQYF
TRBJ2-7 | TRBD1 | TRBV5-1 | few | TGCACCAGCAGCCATGACAGGGGCCCCTACGAGCAGTACTTC | CTSSHDRGPYEQYF
TRBJ1-6 | NA | TRBV7-6 | many | TGTGCCAGCAGCTGGAGCCCGTTTAATTCACCCCTCCACTTT | CASSWSPFNSPLHF
TRBJ2-5 | NA | TRBV28 | few | TGTGCCAGCAGGGGGGCTAGCAGCCAAGAGACCCAGTACTTC | CASRGASSQETQYF
TRBJ2-5 | NA | TRBV19 | many | TGTGCCAGTAGTACCGTGGGACGGATCCAAGAGACCCAGTACTTC | CASSTVGRIQETQYF
TRBJ2-7 | NA | TRBV11-2 | many | TGTGCCAGCAGCTCGGAGGGACTTCATCCCTACGAGCAGTACTTC | CASSSEGLHPYEQYF
TRBJ2-1 | NA | TRBV19 | many | TGTGCCAGTAGTCAAACACAGACAGACTACAATGAGCAGTTCTTC | CASSQTQTDYNEQFF
TRBJ2-7 | TRBD2 | TRBV27 | NA | TGTGCCAGCAGTCCTTGGACTAGCGGGAGTTACGAGCAGTACTTC | CASSPWTSGSYEQYF
TRBJ1-2 | TRBD1 | TRBV27 | few | TGTGCCAGCAGCTGGGACAGGGACTATGGCTACACCTTC | CASSWDRDYGYTF
TRBJ2-1 | NA | TRBV24-1 | NA | TGTGCCACCAGTGATTCCCAGGGGACTCCCAATGAGCAGTTCTTC | CATSDSQGTPNEQFF
TRBJ1-5 | TRBD1 | TRBV4-2 | many | TGTGCCAGCAGCCAAGGACAGGGGACTTTCAATCAGCCCCAGCATTTT | CASSQGQGTFNQPQHF
TRBJ2-3 | NA | TRBV5-5 | many | TGTGCCAGCAGCCCGGGGACCGCAAGGCTCACAGATACGCAGTATTTT | CASSPGTARLTDTQYF
TRBJ1-3 | NA | TRBV12-3/TRBV12-4 | NA | TGTGCCAGCAGTCCCCTCGGTTTTGGAAACACCATATATTTT | CASSPLGFGNTIYF
TRBJ2-7 | NA | TRBV7-6 | many | TGTGCCAGCAGCTTTGGACTGGGATCTTACGAGCAGTACTTC | CASSFGLGSYEQYF
TRBJ2-2 | NA | TRBV7-9 | many | TGTGCCAGCCTCTTAGCGGGGGAGCTGTTTTTT | CASLLAGELFF
TRBJ1-1 | TRBD1 | TRBV20-1 | few | TGCAGTGCTAGAGATCCCGGGACAGCTGAAGCTTTCTTT | CSARDPGTAEAFF
TRBJ2-7 | NA | TRBV19 | many | TGTGCCAGTAGTTCTTCACTAGCCTACGAGCAGTACTTC | CASSSSLAYEQYF
TRBJ2-1 | NA | TRBV10-2 | many | TGCGCCAGCACAATTTCCGGGACAAGTGAGCAGTTCTTC | CASTISGTSEQFF
TRBJ2-1 | NA | TRBV27 | many | TGTGCCAGCAGTCCCAGATTTATTAGCGGCACAACGACGAACAATGAGCAGTTCTTC | CASSPRFISGTTTNNEQFF
TRBJ2-2 | NA | TRBV28 | few | TGTGCCAGCAGTTTTTTACCGACTCGGAGTACTGGCGCCGGGGAGCTGTTTTTT | CASSFLPTRSTGAGELFF
TRBJ2-7 | TRBD2 | TRBV7-9 | NA | TGTGCCAGCAGCCGGGGGACTAGCGGGAACTACGAGCAGTACTTC | CASSRGTSGNYEQYF
TRBJ1-2 | NA | TRBV28 | NA | TGTGCCAGCAAACCACAGGTGATTAACTATGGCTACACCTTC | CASKPQVINYGYTF
TRBJ2-3 | NA | TRBV20-1 | NA | TGCAGTGCTAGAGATCCACTAGGGCCAGATACGCAGTATTTT | CSARDPLGPDTQYF
TRBJ1-3 | TRBD1 | TRBV7-9 | NA | TGTGCCAGCAGCCCCGAGGGGGCAGTCTCTGGAAACACCATATATTTT | CASSPEGAVSGNTIYF
TRBJ2-1 | TRBD1 | TRBV29-1 | NA | TGCAGCGTCGTCGGACAGGTCTCCTACAATGAGCAGTTCTTC | CSVVGQVSYNEQFF
TRBJ1-1 | NA | TRBV12-3/TRBV12-4 | many | TGTGCCAGCAGACCAGGCAACTTGAACACTGAAGCTTTCTTT | CASRPGNLNTEAFF
TRBJ1-3 | NA | TRBV7-8 | once | TGTGCCAGCAGCCTAGACGGTGCGGGGGCCGGAAACACCATATATTTT | CASSLDGAGAGNTIYF
TRBJ2-1 | NA | TRBV6-1 | many | TGTGCCAGCAGTTCCGTCCGAGGCAATGAGCAGTTCTTC | CASSSVRGNEQFF
TRBJ1-5 | NA | TRBV10-2 | NA | TGCGCCAGCAGTCTTGGACAGAACAATCAGCCCCAGCATTTT | CASSLGQNNQPQHF
TRBJ1-6 | NA | TRBV20-1 | NA | TGCAGTGCTAGTGCCAGGTCGAATAATTCACCCCTCCACTTT | CSASARSNNSPLHF
TRBJ2-6 | NA | TRBV6-2/TRBV6-3 | few | TGTGCCAGCAGTTACGTCGGGGATGGGGCCAACGTCCTGACTTTC | CASSYVGDGANVLTF
TRBJ1-2 | NA | TRBV12-5 | many | TGTGCTAGTGGTTTGGTACTGAGGTCTAACTATGGCTACACCTTC | CASGLVLRSNYGYTF
TRBJ2-7 | TRBD2 | TRBV7-2 | NA | TGTGCCAGCAGCTTAGGGACTAGCGGGAGGGTAGAGCAGTACTTC | CASSLGTSGRVEQYF
TRBJ2-7 | TRBD1 | TRBV12-5 | NA | TGTGCTAGTGGTTTGGCCCGGACAGGGGGAACGGGGGAGCAGTACTTC | CASGLARTGGTGEQYF
TRBJ2-1 | TRBD2 | TRBV6-2/TRBV6-3 | many | TGTGCCAGCAGTCTTACTAGCGGGGGGCTCGATGAGGAGTTCTTC | CASSLTSGGLDEEFF
TRBJ2-2 | TRBD2 | TRBV20-1 | NA | TGCAGTGCGGGAAGTTGGCGGGAGGGCGGCGGGGAGCTGTTTTTT | CSAGSWREGGGELFF
TRBJ1-1 | NA | TRBV6-1 | many | TGTGCCAGCAGTGAATTCGACAGCCTAAACACTGAAGCTTTCTTT | CASSEFDSLNTEAFF
TRBJ2-2 | TRBD2 | TRBV5-1 | few | TGCGCCAGCAGCGGGGAGGGAAACGGGGAGCTGTTTTTT | CASSGEGNGELFF